This is a list of T cell receptor beta chains from one sample in a study of T cells in Graves' hyperthyroidism and ophthalmopathy. TCRdb itself ran the multiplex PCR reads through MiXCR, one entry per CDR3 protein. The sample includes roughly 40,000 distinct CDR3 sequences, about 47% of them seen just once. Sequencing used blood. The origin of the receptors is a man in his forties or fifties with Graves' ophthalmopathy. The CDR3 runs from the conserved cysteine through the conserved F or W. A D gene is named only where the DNA matches it firmly. Some rows mark clone size as missing; the rest say once, few, many or name a class of expanded clone.

v_gene,abundance,j_gene,d_gene,CDR3aa,CDR3nt
TRBV10-3,.,TRBJ1-3,.,CAISDSTGGNTIYF,TGTGCCATCAGTGACTCAACGGGAGGAAACACCATATATTTT
TRBV20-1,once,TRBJ2-1,TRBD2,CSARGLAGGPNEQFF,TGCAGTGCTAGAGGACTAGCGGGAGGGCCCAATGAGCAGTTCTTC
TRBV2,few,TRBJ2-1,.,CASSEGFNEQFF,TGTGCCAGCAGTGAAGGATTCAATGAGCAGTTCTTC
TRBV28,many,TRBJ1-5,.,CASSLGGSNQPQHF,TGTGCCAGCAGTTTAGGGGGCAGCAATCAGCCCCAGCATTTT
TRBV27,many,TRBJ2-1,.,CASSRLGASGNEQFF,TGTGCCAGCAGCCGACTGGGGGCGAGTGGCAATGAGCAGTTCTTC
TRBV4-1,many,TRBJ1-3,.,CASSHPGFSGNTIYF,TGCGCCAGCAGCCACCCGGGATTCTCTGGAAACACCATATATTTT
TRBV9,many,TRBJ1-5,.,CASSPQGGNQPQHF,TGTGCCAGCAGCCCTCAGGGAGGCAATCAGCCCCAGCATTTT
TRBV7-6,.,TRBJ2-3,TRBD2,CASSPGLAGPDTQYF,TGTGCCAGCAGCCCGGGACTAGCGGGACCAGATACGCAGTATTTT
TRBV20-1,.,TRBJ2-1,TRBD1,CSARDVTQGDEQFF,TGCAGTGCTAGAGATGTCACCCAGGGGGACGAGCAGTTCTTC
TRBV5-6,.,TRBJ2-7,.,CTSGLATGLKRNEQYF,TGTACCAGCGGCTTAGCTACCGGGTTAAAAAGGAACGAGCAGTACTTC
TRBV5-1,.,TRBJ1-5,.,CASSRGQDYQPQHF,TGCGCCAGCAGTAGGGGCCAGGATTATCAGCCCCAGCATTTT
TRBV9,.,TRBJ1-3,.,CASSVAGGEGNTTYF,TGTGCCAGCAGCGTAGCTGGGGGCGAAGGAAACACCACATATTTT
TRBV9,.,TRBJ1-2,TRBD1,CASSVGTGSGGYTF,TGTGCCAGCAGCGTCGGGACAGGGAGTGGCGGCTACACCTTC
TRBV14,medium-sized,TRBJ2-5,.,CASSQGNKRTQYF,TGTGCCAGCAGCCAAGGGAACAAACGGACCCAGTACTTC
TRBV4-1,.,TRBJ2-3,TRBD1,CASSPDYRGGTDTQYF,TGCGCCAGCAGCCCCGACTACAGGGGGGGCACAGATACGCAGTATTTT
TRBV5-6,.,TRBJ2-1,.,CASSLGGYDEQFF,TGTGCCAGCAGCTTGGGGGGTTACGATGAGCAGTTCTTC
TRBV7-8,.,TRBJ1-5,.,CASSLVGPGGDQPQHF,TGTGCCAGCAGCCTGGTGGGGCCCGGAGGAGATCAGCCCCAGCATTTT
TRBV20-1,.,TRBJ2-5,.,CSAPRRLGRGETQYF,TGCAGTGCCCCCCGGCGACTGGGGAGGGGGGAGACCCAGTACTTC
TRBV2,.,TRBJ2-1,TRBD2,CASSEPLAGDEQFF,TGTGCCAGCAGTGAACCACTAGCGGGAGACGAGCAGTTCTTC
TRBV5-1,many,TRBJ2-4,.,CASSLEGVSIQYF,TGCGCCAGCAGCTTGGAGGGGGTGAGCATTCAGTACTTC
TRBV20-1,.,TRBJ2-7,.,CSARDTTRLGEQYF,TGCAGTGCTAGAGATACGACTAGGCTGGGGGAGCAGTACTTC
TRBV7-2,.,TRBJ2-7,.,CASSPGSINTGEQYF,TGTGCCAGCAGCCCGGGGAGTATCAACACCGGGGAGCAGTACTTC
TRBV29-1,medium-sized,TRBJ1-5,.,CSVFTGEGINQPQHF,TGCAGCGTGTTCACGGGCGAGGGAATCAATCAGCCCCAGCATTTT
TRBV29-1,few,TRBJ1-2,TRBD1,CSARQGPGGYTF,TGCAGCGCCCGACAGGGGCCAGGTGGCTACACCTTC